Presented here are 8 T cell receptor beta chains from one specimen sequenced in a study of CD8 T cells in ankylosing spondylitis. For these TCRs, the target antigens are not known. Study findings and constraints: A TCR beta motif of roughly 8 highly homologous variants seemed to mark ankylosing spondylitis blood.

TCRdb itself ran the 5' RACE reads through MiXCR, one entry per CDR3 protein. The sample comprises about 210,000 distinct CDR3 sequences, approximately 7.4% of which are singletons, and 13% to 15% rests with the top ten. The sequenced sample was blood, either unsorted or a sorted T cell fraction (not recorded which). These receptors were collected from a male donor with ankylosing spondylitis.

This clonotype showed up many times. J is TRBJ2-6 and V is TRBV7-8, with TRBD1 matching over 7 bases. Germline CDR1 SGHVS, CDR2 FQNEAQ. Trimming removed 2 bases from V and 1 base from J; junction bases left unmatched: 5. CDR3 length: 17 residues. This chain's CDR3 is CASSLLRQGSGANVLTF. In DNA, the CDR3 is TGTGCCAGCAGCTTACTGCGACAGGGTTCTGGGGCCAACGTCCTGACTTTC. Full variable domain (outside the CDR3, taken from reference TRBV7-8 and TRBJ2-6): GAGVSQSPRYKVAKRGQDVALRCDPISGHVSLFWYQQALGQGPEFLTYFQNEAQLDKSGLPSDRFFAERPEGSVSTLKIQRTQQEDSAVYLCASSLLRQGSGANVLTFGAGSRLTVL.

This clonotype was found many times. The chain has TRBV10-3 and TRBJ1-1; D is undetermined. Germline V gene sequence: CDR1 ENHRY, CDR2 SYGVKD. The CDR3 runs to 9 residues. Trimming took 11 bases from V and 5 from J, leaving 6 bases between them. In DNA form, the CDR3 reads TGTGCCCCGCATACTGAAGCTTTCTTT. Translation: CAPHTEAFF.

This clonotype was detected ten times or more. The V gene is TRBV5-1, the J gene TRBJ2-7, with 7 bases identical to TRBD1. The CDR3 length is 17 residues. V was clipped by 4 bases and J by 0 bases; unmatched bases: 13. Germline values: CDR1 SGHRS, CDR2 YFSETQ. In DNA, the CDR3 is TGCGCCAGCAGCCCCTCCGGGACAGAAATTTACTCCTACGAGCAGTACTTC. Translated: CASSPSGTEIYSYEQYF.

The V gene is TRBV4-3, the J gene TRBJ2-6; 10 bases agree with TRBD1. Germline V CDR1 and CDR2: LGHNA, YSLEER. The CDR3 covers 17 residues. V dropped 1 base and J dropped 4; count of bases not matched to a gene: 4. The chain's CDR3 is CASSQGTGGSGANVLTF. The CDR3 region has the DNA TGCGCCAGCAGCCAAGGGACAGGGGGATCAGGGGCCAACGTCCTGACTTTC.

V and J are TRBV7-9 and TRBJ2-1, with D possibly TRBD1 on 6 matching bases. The germline V and J ends were trimmed by 3 bases and 12 bases, with 15 bases remaining between them. This CDR3 is 13 amino acids long. The germline CDR1 and CDR2 sequences are SEHNR and FQNEAQ (reference sequence). The CDR3 sequence: CASSFRSGEGQFF. DNA for the CDR3: TGTGCCAGCAGCTTCAGGTCAGGGGAAGGGCAGTTCTTC.

This clonotype has a count of ten or more. The chain has TRBV5-1 and TRBJ1-2; TRBD1 is a possible D gene (6 bases). Germline CDR1 is SGHRS and CDR2 is YFSETQ. The CDR3 length is 15 residues. With 0 bases removed from V and 7 bases from J, the gap between germline ends came to 16 bases. The CDR3 sequence: CASSLDFGGRLGYTF. CDR3 nucleotide sequence: TGCGCCAGCAGCTTGGATTTCGGGGGCCGTCTTGGCTACACCTTC.

This clonotype was counted many times. J is TRBJ2-5 and V is TRBV7-8; 7 nucleotides align to TRBD2. In germline, CDR1 is SGHVS, CDR2 FQNEAQ. J lost 6 bases, V lost 5 bases, and 12 bases had no gene match. This CDR3 comprises 15 residues. The CDR3 DNA reads as TGTGCCAGCAGCCGGCCCAGGGAGGGCGGCAAGACCCAGTACTTC. Residues: CASSRPREGGKTQYF.

In its sample, this clonotype was seen many times. The gene calls are TRBV15 and TRBJ2-2, with D perhaps TRBD1 (6 bases). V was pared by 0 bases and J by 2 bases, with 7 bases between. CDR3 length equals 15 residues. Germline CDR1 LNHNV, CDR2 YYDKDF (reference sequence). In DNA, the CDR3 is TGTGCCACCAGCAGAGACAGGGGCAACACCGGGGAGCTGTTTTTT. Protein: CATSRDRGNTGELFF.